This TCR beta chain is from a study of T cell responses to AZD1222 COVID-19 vaccine. Findings and limits, study-wide: Sampled repertoires all dated from after the peak T cell response. Close to half of spike-specific TCRs reportedly recognize unmutated variant regions.

Germline assignment: CDR1 LGHDT and CDR2 YNNKEL (reference sequence). V was pared by 3 bases and J by 4 bases, with 1 base of the junction left unmatched. The CDR3 sequence is 15 residues long. Concerning this clone itself: Its antigen is as yet unknown.

TCRdb's copy holds only in-frame clones and misses some; the assay was immunoSEQ multiplex PCR. The sample shows about 130,000 clones, about 80% of them seen only once. J is TRBJ2-1 and V is TRBV3-1 (or the pseudogene TRBV3-2), with 12 bases that match TRBD2. This sample comprised peripheral blood, obtained on day 0 of AZD1222 vaccination. The origin of this receptor is an adult in good health. The DNA of the CDR3 is TGTGCCAGCAGCCACACTAGCGGGGGGTACAATGAGCAGTTCTTC. Protein sequence: CASSHTSGGYNEQFF.